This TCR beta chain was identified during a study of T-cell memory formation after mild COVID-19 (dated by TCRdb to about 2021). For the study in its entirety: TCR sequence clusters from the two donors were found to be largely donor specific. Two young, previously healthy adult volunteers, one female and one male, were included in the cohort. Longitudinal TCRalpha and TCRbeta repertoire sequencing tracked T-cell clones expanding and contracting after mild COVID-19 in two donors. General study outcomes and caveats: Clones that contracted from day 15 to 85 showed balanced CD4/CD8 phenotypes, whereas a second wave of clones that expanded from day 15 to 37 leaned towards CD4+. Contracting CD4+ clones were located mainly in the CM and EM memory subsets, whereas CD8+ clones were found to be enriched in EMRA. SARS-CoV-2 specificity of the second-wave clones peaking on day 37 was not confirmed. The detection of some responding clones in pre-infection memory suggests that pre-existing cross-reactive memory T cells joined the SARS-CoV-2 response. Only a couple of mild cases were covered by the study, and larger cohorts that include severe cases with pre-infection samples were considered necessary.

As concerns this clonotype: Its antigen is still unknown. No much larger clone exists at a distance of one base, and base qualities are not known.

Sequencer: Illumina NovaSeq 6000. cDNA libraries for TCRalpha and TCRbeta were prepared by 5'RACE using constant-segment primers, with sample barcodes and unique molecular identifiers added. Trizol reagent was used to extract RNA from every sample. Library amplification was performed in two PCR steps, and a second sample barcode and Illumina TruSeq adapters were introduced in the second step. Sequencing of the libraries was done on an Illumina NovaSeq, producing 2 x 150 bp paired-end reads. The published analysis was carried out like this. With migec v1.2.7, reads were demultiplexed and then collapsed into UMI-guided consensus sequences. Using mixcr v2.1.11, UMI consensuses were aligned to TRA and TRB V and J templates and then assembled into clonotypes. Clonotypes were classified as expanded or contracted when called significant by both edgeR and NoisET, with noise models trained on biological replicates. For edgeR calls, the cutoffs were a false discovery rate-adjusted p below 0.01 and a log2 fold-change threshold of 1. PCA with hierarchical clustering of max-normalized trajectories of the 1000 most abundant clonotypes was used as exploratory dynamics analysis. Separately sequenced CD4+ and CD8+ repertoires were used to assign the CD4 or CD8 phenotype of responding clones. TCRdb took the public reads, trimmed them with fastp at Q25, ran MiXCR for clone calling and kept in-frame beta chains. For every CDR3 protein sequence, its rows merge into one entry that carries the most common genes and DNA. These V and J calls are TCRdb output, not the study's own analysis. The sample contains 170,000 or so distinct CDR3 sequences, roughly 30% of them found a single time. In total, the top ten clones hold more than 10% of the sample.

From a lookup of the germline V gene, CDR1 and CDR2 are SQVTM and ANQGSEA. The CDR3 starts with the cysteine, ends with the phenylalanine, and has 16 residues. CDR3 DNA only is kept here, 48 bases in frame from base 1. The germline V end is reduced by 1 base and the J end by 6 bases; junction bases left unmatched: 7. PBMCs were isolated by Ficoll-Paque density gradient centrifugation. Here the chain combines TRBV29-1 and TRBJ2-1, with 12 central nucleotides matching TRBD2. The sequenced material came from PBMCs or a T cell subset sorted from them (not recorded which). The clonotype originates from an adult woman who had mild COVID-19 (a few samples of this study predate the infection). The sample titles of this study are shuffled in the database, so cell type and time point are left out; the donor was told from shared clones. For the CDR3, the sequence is CSVEVLAGGRGNEQFF. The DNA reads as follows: TGCAGCGTTGAAGTTCTAGCGGGGGGGCGTGGCAATGAGCAGTTCTTC.